The present T cell receptor (beta chain) was sequenced within a study of control samples from healthy donors and cancer patients. The repertoire was sequenced with immunoSEQ multiplex PCR; TCRdb's copy has only in-frame clones and lacks some. The sample lists about 98,000 clones, around three quarters occurring once. The CDR3 is 16 residues long. Trimming cost V 5 bases and J 2 bases, with 13 bases left between them. Germline V gene sequence: CDR1 SGHVS, CDR2 FQNEAQ. J is TRBJ2-6 and V is TRBV7-8; D is undetermined. The source material was blood. The receptor's source is a woman younger than 45 in good health. The CDR3 here is CASSAGWGPGANVLTF. CDR3 DNA: TGTGCCAGCAGCGCAGGCTGGGGTCCTGGGGCCAACGTCCTGACTTTC.